The 5 T cell receptor beta chains listed next were all sequenced from one sample in a study of T-cell reconstitution after alpha-beta-depleted transplantation in children. A TCRbeta library incorporating unique molecular identifiers was prepared. TCRdb reanalysed the PCR reads using MiXCR and keeps one entry per CDR3 protein. The repertoire holds around 300,000 distinct CDR3 sequences, about 9.9% seen once, with about a quarter in the top ten. Sample: peripheral blood, taken 180 days after TCRalphabeta/CD19-depleted stem cell transplant. The receptors shown here come from a male patient between 2 and 15 years old who had a stem cell transplant for chronic granulomatous disease, so the T cells may come from the graft donor.

This clonotype was counted only a few times. The J gene is TRBJ2-1, the V gene TRBV3-1, with D tentatively TRBD1 or TRBD2 (5 bases each). This CDR3 spans 12 amino acids. Germline V gene lookup returns CDR1 LGHDT and CDR2 YNNKEL (reference sequence). V lost 5 bases and J lost 13, with 15 bases in between. For the CDR3, the DNA is TGTGCCAGCAGCGTCCCGGGACGCGTACAGTTCTTC. Translating gives CASSVPGRVQFF.

This clonotype appeared many times. CDR3 region: CASSQDSGLRRGYTF. The CDR3 DNA sequence: TGCGCCAGCAGCCAAGACTCGGGACTCCGGAGGGGCTACACCTTC. This rearrangement joins TRBV4-3 to TRBJ1-2; possible D gene TRBD1, 5 bases. The V gene lost 0 bases and the J gene lost 8 bases, with 16 bases spanning the gap. This CDR3 region has 15 residues. Germline V gene lookup returns CDR1 LGHNA and CDR2 YSLEER.

This clonotype was counted many times. The V gene is TRBV24-1, the J gene TRBJ2-5; maybe TRBD2 (6 bases). In germline, CDR1 is KGHDR, CDR2 SFDVKD. V lost 2 bases and J lost 2, with 11 bases in between. This CDR3 is built from 15 residues. The CDR3 loop is CATSDSLGGQETQYF. CDR3 DNA: TGTGCCACCAGTGATTCATTAGGAGGGCAAGAGACCCAGTACTTC.

The chain has TRBV30 and TRBJ1-2; 7 bases fit TRBD1. With V trimmed by 2 bases and J by 3 bases, 3 bases remained unmatched. Looked up from germline, CDR1 is GTSNPN and CDR2 is SVGIG (reference sequence). The CDR3 is made up of 13 amino acids. CDR3 DNA: TGTGCCTGGAGTTCTGGGACAGACTATGGCTACACCTTC. Its translation: CAWSSGTDYGYTF.

In its sample, this clonotype was seen many times. The chain combines TRBV20-1 with TRBJ2-1; 10 nucleotides match TRBD1. CDR3 size: 13 residues. With V trimmed by 6 bases and J by 7 bases, 6 bases remained unmatched. Germline CDR1 is DFQATT and CDR2 is SNEGSKA (reference sequence). The CDR3 region is CSAPGQGRNEQFF. CDR3 DNA: TGCAGTGCCCCGGGACAGGGGAGGAATGAGCAGTTCTTC.